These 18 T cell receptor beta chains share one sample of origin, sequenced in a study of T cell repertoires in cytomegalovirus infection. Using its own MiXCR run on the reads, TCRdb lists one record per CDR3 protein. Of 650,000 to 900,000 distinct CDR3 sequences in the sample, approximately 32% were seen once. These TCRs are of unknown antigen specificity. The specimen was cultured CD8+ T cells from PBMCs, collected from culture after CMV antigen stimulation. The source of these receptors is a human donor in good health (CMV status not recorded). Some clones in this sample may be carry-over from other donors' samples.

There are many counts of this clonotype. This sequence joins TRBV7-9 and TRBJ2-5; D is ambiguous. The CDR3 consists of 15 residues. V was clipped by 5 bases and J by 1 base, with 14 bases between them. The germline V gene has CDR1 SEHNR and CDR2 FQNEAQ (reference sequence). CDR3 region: CASSPPIGLQETQYF. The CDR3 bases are TGTGCCAGCAGCCCCCCTATTGGCCTCCAAGAGACCCAGTACTTC.

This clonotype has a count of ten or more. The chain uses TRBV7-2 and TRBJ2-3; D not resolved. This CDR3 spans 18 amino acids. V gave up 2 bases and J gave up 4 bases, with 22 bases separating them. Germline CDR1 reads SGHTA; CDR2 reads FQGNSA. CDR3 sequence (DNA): TGTGCCAGCAGCTTAATAGGATATCCAGCAGCTCCCTCAGATACGCAGTATTTT. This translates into CASSLIGYPAAPSDTQYF.

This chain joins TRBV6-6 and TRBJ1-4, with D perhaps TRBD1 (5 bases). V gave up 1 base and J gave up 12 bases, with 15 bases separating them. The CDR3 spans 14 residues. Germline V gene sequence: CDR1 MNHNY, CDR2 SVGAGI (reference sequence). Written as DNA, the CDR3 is TGTGCCAGCAGTTACTTCCGGGGAGGGGAACAACTGTTTTTT. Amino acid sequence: CASSYFRGGEQLFF.

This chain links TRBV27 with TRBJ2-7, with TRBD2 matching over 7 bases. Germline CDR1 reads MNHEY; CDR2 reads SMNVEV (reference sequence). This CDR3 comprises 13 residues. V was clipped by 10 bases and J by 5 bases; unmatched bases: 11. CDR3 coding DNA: TGTGCCACCCTACCCTGGGAGGGACACGAGCAGTACTTC. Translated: CATLPWEGHEQYF.

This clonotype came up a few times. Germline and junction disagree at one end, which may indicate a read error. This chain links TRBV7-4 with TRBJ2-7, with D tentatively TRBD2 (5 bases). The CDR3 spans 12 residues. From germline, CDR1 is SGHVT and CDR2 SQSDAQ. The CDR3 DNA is TGTGCCAACAGCTTTCGCGGGTACGAGCAGTACTTC. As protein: CANSFRGYEQYF.

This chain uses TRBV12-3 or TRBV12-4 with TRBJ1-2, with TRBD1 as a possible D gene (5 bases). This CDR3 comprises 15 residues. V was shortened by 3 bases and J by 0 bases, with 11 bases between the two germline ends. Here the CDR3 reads CASSFRENSNYGYTF. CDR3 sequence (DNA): TGTGCCAGCAGTTTCAGGGAAAACTCTAACTATGGCTACACCTTC.

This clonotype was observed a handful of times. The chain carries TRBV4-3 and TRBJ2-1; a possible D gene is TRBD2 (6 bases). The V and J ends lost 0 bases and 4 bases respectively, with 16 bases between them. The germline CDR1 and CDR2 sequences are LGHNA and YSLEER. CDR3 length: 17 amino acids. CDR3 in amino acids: CASSQDPSGVGYNEQFF. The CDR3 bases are TGCGCCAGCAGCCAAGACCCGTCGGGGGTAGGATACAATGAGCAGTTCTTC.

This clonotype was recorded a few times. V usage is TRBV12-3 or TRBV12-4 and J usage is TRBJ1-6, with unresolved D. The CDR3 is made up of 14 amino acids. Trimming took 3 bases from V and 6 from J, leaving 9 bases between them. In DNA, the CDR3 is TGTGCCAGCAGTTTTTTAGAGGGTAATTCACCCCTCCACTTT. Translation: CASSFLEGNSPLHF.

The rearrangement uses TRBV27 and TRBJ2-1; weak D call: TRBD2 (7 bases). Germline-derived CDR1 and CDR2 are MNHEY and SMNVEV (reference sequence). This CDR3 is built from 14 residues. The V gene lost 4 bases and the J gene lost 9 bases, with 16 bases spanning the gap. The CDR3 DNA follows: TGTGCCAGCAGTTACGGGGGGCTTCCAAGTGAGCAGTTCTTC. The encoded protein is CASSYGGLPSEQFF.

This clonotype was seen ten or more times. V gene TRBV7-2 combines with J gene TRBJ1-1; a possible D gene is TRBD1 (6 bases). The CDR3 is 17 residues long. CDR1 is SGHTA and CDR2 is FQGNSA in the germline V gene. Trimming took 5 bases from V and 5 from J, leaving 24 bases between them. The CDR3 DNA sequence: TGTGCCAGCAGCATGCCTGGGGGGCCGAGTGAGGAGACTGAAGCTTTCTTT. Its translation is CASSMPGGPSEETEAFF.

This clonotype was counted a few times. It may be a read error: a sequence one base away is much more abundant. The CDR3 spells CASSLAGTRADNEQFF. The DNA for the CDR3 is TGTGCCAGCAGCTTGGCAGGGACTCGAGCGGACAATGAGCAGTTCTTC. V usage is TRBV5-6 and J usage is TRBJ2-1; D may be TRBD2 (6 bases). The CDR3 totals 16 residues. Germline V gene data show CDR1 as SGHDT and CDR2 as YYEEEE. V was cut by 0 bases and J by 5 bases, with 15 bases left in between.

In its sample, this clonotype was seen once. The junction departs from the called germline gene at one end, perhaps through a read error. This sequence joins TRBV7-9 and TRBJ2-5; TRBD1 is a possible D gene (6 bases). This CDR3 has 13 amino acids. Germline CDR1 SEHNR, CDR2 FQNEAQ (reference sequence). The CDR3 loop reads CANSSNREETQYF. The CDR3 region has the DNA TGTGCCAACAGCTCTAACAGGGAAGAGACCCAGTACTTC.

DNA for the CDR3: TGTGCCAGCAGTTCTGCCCAGGGGGCGGCCAAAAACATTCAGTACTTC. Translated, it gives CASSSAQGAAKNIQYF. The V call is TRBV27, the J call TRBJ2-4, with 8 bases lining up with TRBD1. Germline CDR1 is MNHEY and CDR2 is SMNVEV (reference sequence). CDR3 length: 16 residues. J lost 1 base, V lost 4 bases, and 6 bases had no gene match.

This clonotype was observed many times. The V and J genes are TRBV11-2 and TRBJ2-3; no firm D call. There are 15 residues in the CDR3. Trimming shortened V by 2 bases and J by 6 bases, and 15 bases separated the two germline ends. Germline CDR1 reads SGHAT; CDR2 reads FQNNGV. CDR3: CASSLNSNLRDTQYF. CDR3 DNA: TGTGCCAGCAGCTTAAACAGCAATTTAAGGGATACGCAGTATTTT.

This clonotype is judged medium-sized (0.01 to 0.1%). The CDR3 sequence is CASSPSGGAYEQYF. The CDR3 DNA is TGTGCCAGCAGCCCGAGCGGGGGGGCCTACGAGCAGTACTTC. V and J are TRBV7-6 and TRBJ2-7, with 10 bases lining up with TRBD2. CDR3 size: 14 residues. Trimming cost V 5 bases and J 2 bases; bases outside gene matches: 3. Germline CDR1 SGHVS, CDR2 FNYEAQ. Variable domain in full (rest from reference TRBV7-6 and TRBJ2-7): GAGVSQSPRYKVTKRGQDVALRCDPISGHVSLYWYRQALGQGPEFLTYFNYEAQQDKSGLPNDRFSAERPEGSISTLTIQRTEQRDSAMYRCASSPSGGAYEQYFGPGTRLTVT.

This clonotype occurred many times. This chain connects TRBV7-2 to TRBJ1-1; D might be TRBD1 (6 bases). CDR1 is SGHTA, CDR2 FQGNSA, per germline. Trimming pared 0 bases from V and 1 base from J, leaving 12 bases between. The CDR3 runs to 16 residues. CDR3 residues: CASSLADSRTNTEAFF. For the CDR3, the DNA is TGTGCCAGCAGCTTAGCGGACAGCCGTACGAACACTGAAGCTTTCTTT.

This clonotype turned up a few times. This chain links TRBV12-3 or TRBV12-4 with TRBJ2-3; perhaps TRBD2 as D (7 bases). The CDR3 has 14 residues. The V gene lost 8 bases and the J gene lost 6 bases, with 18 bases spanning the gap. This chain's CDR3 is CASAEGGGLDTQYF. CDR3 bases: TGTGCCAGCGCCGAGGGGGGGGGGCTGGATACGCAGTATTTT.

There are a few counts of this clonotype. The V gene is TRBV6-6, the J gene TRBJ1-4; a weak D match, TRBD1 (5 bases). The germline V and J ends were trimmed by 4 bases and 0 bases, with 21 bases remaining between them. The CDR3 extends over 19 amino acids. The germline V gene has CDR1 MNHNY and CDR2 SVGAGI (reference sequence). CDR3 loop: CASSSKDRFLGATNEKLFF. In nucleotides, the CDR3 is TGTGCCAGCAGTTCAAAAGATAGGTTTTTGGGGGCAACTAATGAAAAACTGTTTTTT.